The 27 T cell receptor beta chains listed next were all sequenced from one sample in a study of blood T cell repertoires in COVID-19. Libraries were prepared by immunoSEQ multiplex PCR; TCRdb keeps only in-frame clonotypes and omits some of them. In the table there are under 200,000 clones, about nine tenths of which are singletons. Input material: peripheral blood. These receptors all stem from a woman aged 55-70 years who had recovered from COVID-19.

The CDR3 here is CASSSQGNHQPQHF. The DNA for the CDR3 is TGTGCCAGCAGTTCACAGGGGAATCATCAGCCCCAGCATTTT. The chain carries TRBV27 and TRBJ1-5; 7 bases line up with TRBD1. The CDR3 is 14 amino acids. The V segment lost 4 bases and the J segment 5 bases; nucleotides outside the gene matches: 5. Looked up from germline, CDR1 is MNHEY and CDR2 is SMNVEV (reference sequence).

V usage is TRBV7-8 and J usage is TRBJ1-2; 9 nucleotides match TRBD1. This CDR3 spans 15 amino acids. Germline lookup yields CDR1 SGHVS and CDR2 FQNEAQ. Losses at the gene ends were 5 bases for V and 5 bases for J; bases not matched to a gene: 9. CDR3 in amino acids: CASSLDRGTQYGYTF. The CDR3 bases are TGTGCCAGCAGCCTGGACAGGGGTACCCAATATGGCTACACCTTC.

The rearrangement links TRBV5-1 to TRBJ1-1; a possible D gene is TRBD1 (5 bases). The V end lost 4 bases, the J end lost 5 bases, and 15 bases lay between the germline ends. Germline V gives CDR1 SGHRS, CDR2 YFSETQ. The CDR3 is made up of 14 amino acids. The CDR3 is CASSIGHGGTEAFF. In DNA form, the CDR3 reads TGCGCCAGCAGCATAGGACACGGAGGGACTGAAGCTTTCTTT. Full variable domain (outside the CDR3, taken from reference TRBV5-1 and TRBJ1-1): KAGVTQTPRYLIKTRGQQVTLSCSPISGHRSVSWYQQTPGQGLQFLFEYFSETQRNKGNFPGRFSGRQFSNSRSEMNVSTLELGDSALYLCASSIGHGGTEAFFGQGTRLTVV.

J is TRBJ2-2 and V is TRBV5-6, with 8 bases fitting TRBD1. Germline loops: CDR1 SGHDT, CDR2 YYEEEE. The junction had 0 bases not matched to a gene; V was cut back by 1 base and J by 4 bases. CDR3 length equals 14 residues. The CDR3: CASSLTGGTGELFF. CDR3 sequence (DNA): TGTGCCAGCAGCTTGACAGGGGGCACCGGGGAGCTGTTTTTT.

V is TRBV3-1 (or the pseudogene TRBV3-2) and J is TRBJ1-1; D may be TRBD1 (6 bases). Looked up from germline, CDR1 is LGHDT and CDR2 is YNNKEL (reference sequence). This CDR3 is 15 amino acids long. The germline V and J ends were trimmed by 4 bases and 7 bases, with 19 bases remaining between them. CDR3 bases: TGTGCCAGCAGCCCTGGGGCGAGGGGACAAAATGAAGCTTTCTTT. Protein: CASSPGARGQNEAFF.

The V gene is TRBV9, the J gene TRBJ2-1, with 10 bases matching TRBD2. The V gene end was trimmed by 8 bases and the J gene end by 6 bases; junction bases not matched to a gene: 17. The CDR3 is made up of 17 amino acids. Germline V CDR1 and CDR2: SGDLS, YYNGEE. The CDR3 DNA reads TGTGCCAGACTTGACGGACGATTCAGCGGGGGGGTCAATGAGCAGTTCTTC. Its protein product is CARLDGRFSGGVNEQFF.

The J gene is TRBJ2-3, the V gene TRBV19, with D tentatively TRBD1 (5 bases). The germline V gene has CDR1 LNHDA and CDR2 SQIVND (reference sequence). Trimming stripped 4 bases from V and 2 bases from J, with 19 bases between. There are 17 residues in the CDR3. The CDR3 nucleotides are TGTGCCAGTAGTAAGGAGTCGTATGGACACCTCACAGATACGCAGTATTTT. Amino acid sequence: CASSKESYGHLTDTQYF.

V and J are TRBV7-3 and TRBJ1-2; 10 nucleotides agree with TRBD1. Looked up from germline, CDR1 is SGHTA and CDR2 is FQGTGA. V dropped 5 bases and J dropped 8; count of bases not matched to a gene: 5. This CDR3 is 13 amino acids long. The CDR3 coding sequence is TGTGCCAGCAGCCCCGGACAGGGGGAGGGCTACACCTTC. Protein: CASSPGQGEGYTF.

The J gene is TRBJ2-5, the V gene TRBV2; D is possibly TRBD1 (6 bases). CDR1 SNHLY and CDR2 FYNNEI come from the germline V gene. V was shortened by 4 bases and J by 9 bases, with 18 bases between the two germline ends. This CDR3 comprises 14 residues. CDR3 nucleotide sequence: TGTGCCAGCAGTGGCCTAGAAGGGGGTATGGCCCAGTACTTC. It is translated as CASSGLEGGMAQYF. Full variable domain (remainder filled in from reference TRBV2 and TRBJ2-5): EPEVTQTPSHQVTQMGQEVILRCVPISNHLYFYWYRQILGQKVEFLVSFYNNEISEKSEIFDDQFSVERPDGSNFTLKIRSTKLEDSAMYFCASSGLEGGMAQYFGPGTRLLVL.

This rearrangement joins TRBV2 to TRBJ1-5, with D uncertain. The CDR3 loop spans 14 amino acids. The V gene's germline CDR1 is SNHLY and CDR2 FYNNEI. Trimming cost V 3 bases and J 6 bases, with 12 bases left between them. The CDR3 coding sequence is TGTGCCAGCAGTGACACTATCGCGAGTCAGCCCCAGCATTTT. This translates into CASSDTIASQPQHF.

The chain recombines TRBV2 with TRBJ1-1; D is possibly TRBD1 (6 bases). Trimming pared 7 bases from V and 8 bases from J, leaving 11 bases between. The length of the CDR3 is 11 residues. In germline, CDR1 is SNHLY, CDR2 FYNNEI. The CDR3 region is CASKRQEEAFF. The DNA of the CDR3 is TGTGCCAGCAAGAGACAGGAGGAAGCTTTCTTT.

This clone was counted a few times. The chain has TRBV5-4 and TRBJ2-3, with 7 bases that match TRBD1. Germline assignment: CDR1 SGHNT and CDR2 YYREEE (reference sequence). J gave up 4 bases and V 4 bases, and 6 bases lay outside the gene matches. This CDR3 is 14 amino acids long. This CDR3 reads CASSPRQGSDTQYF. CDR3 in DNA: TGTGCCAGCAGCCCGAGACAGGGTTCAGATACGCAGTATTTT.

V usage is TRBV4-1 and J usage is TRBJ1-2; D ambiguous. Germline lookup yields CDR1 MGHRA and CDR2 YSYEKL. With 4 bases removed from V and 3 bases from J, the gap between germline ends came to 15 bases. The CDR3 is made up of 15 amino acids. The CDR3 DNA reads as TGCGCCAGCAGCCCCCCGGCTCGGGAACACTATGGCTACACCTTC. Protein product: CASSPPAREHYGYTF.

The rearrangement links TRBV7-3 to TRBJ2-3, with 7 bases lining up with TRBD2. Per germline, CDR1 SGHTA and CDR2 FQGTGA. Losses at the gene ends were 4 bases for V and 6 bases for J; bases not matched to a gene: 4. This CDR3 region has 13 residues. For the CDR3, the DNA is TGTGCCAGCAGCTGGGACTACCCCGATACGCAGTATTTT. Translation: CASSWDYPDTQYF. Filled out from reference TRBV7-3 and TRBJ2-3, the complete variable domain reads GAGVSQTPSNKVTEKGKYVELRCDPISGHTALYWYRQSLGQGPEFLIYFQGTGAADDSGLPNDRFFAVRPEGSVSTLKIQRTERGDSAVYLCASSWDYPDTQYFGPGTRLTVL.

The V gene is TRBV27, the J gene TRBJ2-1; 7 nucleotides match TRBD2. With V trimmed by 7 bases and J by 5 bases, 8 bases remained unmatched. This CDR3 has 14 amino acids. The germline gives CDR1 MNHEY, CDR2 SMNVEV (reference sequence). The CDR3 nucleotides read TGTGCCAGCACCCCATGGGGGGGGAACAATGAGCAGTTCTTC. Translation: CASTPWGGNNEQFF.

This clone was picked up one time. CDR3 coding DNA: TGTGCCAGCAGCTTAACTGCGGGGTGGTTGGAGACCCAGTACTTC. It yields the protein CASSLTAGWLETQYF. V usage is TRBV7-3 and J usage is TRBJ2-5, with D possibly matching TRBD2 (6 bases). V gave up 0 bases and J gave up 5 bases, with 13 bases separating them. The CDR3 is 15 amino acids. CDR1 and CDR2 from the germline V gene are SGHTA and FQGTGA.

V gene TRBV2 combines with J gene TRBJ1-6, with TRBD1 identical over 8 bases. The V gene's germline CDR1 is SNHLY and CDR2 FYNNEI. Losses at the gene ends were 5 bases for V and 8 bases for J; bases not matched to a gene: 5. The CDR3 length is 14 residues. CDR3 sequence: CASSSQGGYSPLHF. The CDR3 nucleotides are TGTGCCAGCAGTTCACAGGGGGGGTATTCACCCCTCCACTTT.

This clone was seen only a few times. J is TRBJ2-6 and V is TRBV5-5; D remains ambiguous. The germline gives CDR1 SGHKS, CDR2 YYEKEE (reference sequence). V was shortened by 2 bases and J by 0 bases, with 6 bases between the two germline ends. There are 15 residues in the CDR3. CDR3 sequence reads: CASSFRPSGANVLTF. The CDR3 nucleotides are TGTGCCAGCAGCTTCAGGCCCTCTGGGGCCAACGTCCTGACTTTC. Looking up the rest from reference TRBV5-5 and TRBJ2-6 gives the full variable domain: DAGVTQSPTHLIKTRGQQVTLRCSPISGHKSVSWYQQVLGQGPQFIFQYYEKEERGRGNFPDRFSARQFPNYSSELNVNALLLGDSALYLCASSFRPSGANVLTFGAGSRLTVL.

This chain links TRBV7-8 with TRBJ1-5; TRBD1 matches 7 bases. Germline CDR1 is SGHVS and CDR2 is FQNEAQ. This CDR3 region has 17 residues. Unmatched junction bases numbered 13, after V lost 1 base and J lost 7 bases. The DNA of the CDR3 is TGTGCCAGCAGCTTAGTTTCCGCGACAGGGAATATGCAGCCCCAGCATTTT. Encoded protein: CASSLVSATGNMQPQHF. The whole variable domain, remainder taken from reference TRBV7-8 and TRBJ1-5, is GAGVSQSPRYKVAKRGQDVALRCDPISGHVSLFWYQQALGQGPEFLTYFQNEAQLDKSGLPSDRFFAERPEGSVSTLKIQRTQQEDSAVYLCASSLVSATGNMQPQHFGDGTRLSIL.

The DNA of the CDR3 is TGTGCCAGTAGGTTTCACAGGGATCAGCCCCAGCATTTT. It specifies CASRFHRDQPQHF. This chain connects TRBV19 to TRBJ1-5, with D perhaps matching TRBD1 (6 bases). The V end lost 6 bases, the J end lost 5 bases, and 11 bases lay between the germline ends. CDR1 is LNHDA, CDR2 SQIVND, per germline (reference sequence). The CDR3 runs to 13 residues.

The CDR3 region has the DNA TGCGCCAGCAGAGGACTAGCGGGGGGAGATGAGCAGTTCTTC. This gives the protein CASRGLAGGDEQFF. The gene calls are TRBV4-1 and TRBJ2-1; 14 bases are a match to TRBD2. In germline, CDR1 is MGHRA, CDR2 YSYEKL. The CDR3 runs to 14 residues. The trim removed 6 bases at V and 8 bases at J, leaving 3 bases unmatched.

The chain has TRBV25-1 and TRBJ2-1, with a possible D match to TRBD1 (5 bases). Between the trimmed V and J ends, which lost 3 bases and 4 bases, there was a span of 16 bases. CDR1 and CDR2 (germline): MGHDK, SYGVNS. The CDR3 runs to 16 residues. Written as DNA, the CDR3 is TGTGCCAGCAGTGATCAGTTAGCAAGGGGTTACAATGAGCAGTTCTTC. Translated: CASSDQLARGYNEQFF.

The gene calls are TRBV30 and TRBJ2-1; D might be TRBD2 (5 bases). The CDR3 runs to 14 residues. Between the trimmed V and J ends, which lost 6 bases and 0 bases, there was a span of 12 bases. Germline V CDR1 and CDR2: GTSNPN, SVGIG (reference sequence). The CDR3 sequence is CACGSTSSYNEQFF. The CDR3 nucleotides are TGTGCCTGCGGGTCCACTAGCTCCTACAATGAGCAGTTCTTC.

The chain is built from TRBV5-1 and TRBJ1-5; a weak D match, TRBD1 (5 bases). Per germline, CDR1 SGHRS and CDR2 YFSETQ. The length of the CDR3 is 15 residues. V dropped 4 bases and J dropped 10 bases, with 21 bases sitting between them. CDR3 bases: TGCGCCAGCAGCCTGGGACCGACAAATGTTTATCCCCAGCATTTT. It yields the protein CASSLGPTNVYPQHF.

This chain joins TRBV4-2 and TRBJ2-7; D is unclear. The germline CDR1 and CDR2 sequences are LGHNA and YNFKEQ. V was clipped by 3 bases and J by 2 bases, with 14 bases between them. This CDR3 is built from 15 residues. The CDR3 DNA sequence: TGTGCCAGCAGCCAGACGAGGTACGGTCCCTACGAGCAGTACTTC. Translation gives CASSQTRYGPYEQYF.

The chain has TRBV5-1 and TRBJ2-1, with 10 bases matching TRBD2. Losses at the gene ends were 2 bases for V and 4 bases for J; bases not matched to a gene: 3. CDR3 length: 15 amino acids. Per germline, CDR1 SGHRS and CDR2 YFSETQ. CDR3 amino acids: CASSFATSGYNEQFF. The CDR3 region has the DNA TGCGCCAGCAGCTTCGCGACTAGCGGGTACAATGAGCAGTTCTTC.

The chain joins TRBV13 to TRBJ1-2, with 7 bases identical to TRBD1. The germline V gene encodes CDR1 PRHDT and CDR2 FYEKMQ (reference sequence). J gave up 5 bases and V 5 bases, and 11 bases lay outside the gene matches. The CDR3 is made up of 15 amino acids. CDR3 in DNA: TGTGCCAGCAGCCCACAGGGGACGGGGACTTATGGCTACACCTTC. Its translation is CASSPQGTGTYGYTF.